The 5 T cell receptor beta chains below all came from one sample that was sequenced in a study of CD8+ T cells in alopecia areata. The treatment: oral pan-JAK inhibitor, 5-10 mg twice daily. Extracted RNA was reverse transcribed into cDNA, the sequencing template. Clones were sequenced by immunoSEQ multiplex PCR, and TCRdb holds only the in-frame ones, with some missing. The repertoire holds 150,000 or so clones, with roughly nine tenths as singletons. The sample here was CD8+ T cells sorted from blood, taken at week 4, from a patient treated with tofacitinib. The receptors stem from a human donor with alopecia areata.

The chain links TRBV4-1 to TRBJ2-7, with D tentatively TRBD1 or TRBD2 (6 bases each). The CDR3 sequence is 16 residues long. V lost 0 bases, J lost 2 bases, and 14 bases lay in between. Germline CDR1 is MGHRA and CDR2 is YSYEKL. CDR3 residues: CASSQDRGRDAYEQYF. CDR3 nucleotides: TGCGCCAGCAGCCAAGATCGGGGGCGGGATGCCTACGAGCAGTACTTC.

About this clone itself: Within the sample, other DNA sequences also encode this same CDR3. The rearrangement joins TRBV29-1 to TRBJ1-2; possible D gene TRBD1, 5 bases. The CDR3 runs to 11 residues. V lost 2 bases and J lost 8, with 9 bases in between. Germline V gives CDR1 SQVTM, CDR2 ANQGSEA. Written as DNA, the CDR3 is TGCAGCGTTGAAACGAGGGACGGCTACACCTTC. Amino acid sequence: CSVETRDGYTF.

V is TRBV7-9 and J is TRBJ2-1, with 8 bases lining up with TRBD1. After removal of 4 bases from V and 5 bases from J, the junction contained 4 bases not matched to a gene. The CDR3 covers 14 residues. Germline V gene data show CDR1 as SEHNR and CDR2 as FQNEAQ (reference sequence). The CDR3 DNA reads TGTGCCAGCAGCTCGGACAGGGCCAACAATGAGCAGTTCTTC. This codes for CASSSDRANNEQFF.

The chain is built from TRBV6-5 and TRBJ2-3, with no clear D. Deletions cut 2 bases from V and 2 bases from J, with 8 bases between. The CDR3 spans 14 residues. Germline CDR1 is MNHEY and CDR2 is SVGAGI. The CDR3 here is CASSYRLTTDTQYF. The DNA for the CDR3 is TGTGCCAGCAGTTACAGACTGACCACAGATACGCAGTATTTT.

The V gene is TRBV28, the J gene TRBJ2-2; 8 nucleotides agree with TRBD1. Unmatched junction bases numbered 8, after V lost 5 bases and J lost 3 bases. Germline assignment: CDR1 MDHEN and CDR2 SYDVKM. This CDR3 has 16 amino acids. The CDR3 reads CASSPPRQGYTGELFF. In nucleotides, the CDR3 is TGTGCCAGCAGTCCCCCTCGACAGGGGTACACCGGGGAGCTGTTTTTT.